The TCR beta chain under discussion was sequenced for a study of cytotoxic CD8 clonotypes in ibrutinib-treated CLL. Study background: Samples averaged approximately 260,000 productive templates and approximately 100,000 productive rearrangements.

The germline V gene encodes CDR1 SGHRS and CDR2 YFSETQ. Trimming pared 3 bases from V and 6 bases from J, leaving 10 bases between. There are 12 residues in the CDR3. With regard to this clone: Its antigen remains unknown.

Study outcomes and limitations: Sampling schedules were unmatched across sustained-remission and progressing patients. Clonality increased at ibrutinib response, then returned toward baseline at progression.

Libraries were prepared by immunoSEQ multiplex PCR; TCRdb keeps only in-frame clonotypes and omits some of them. The sample includes approximately 320,000 clones, 67% of them seen just once. The TCR sequence derives from a human donor with chronic lymphocytic leukemia. This material consisted of PBMCs, taken after 36 months of ibrutinib treatment. This chain joins TRBV5-1 and TRBJ2-7, with D perhaps assigned TRBD1 or TRBD2 (6 bases each). The CDR3 sequence is CASSYKGGEQYF. DNA for the CDR3: TGCGCCAGCAGCTACAAGGGGGGCGAGCAGTACTTC.